These 10 T cell receptor beta chains came from one sample sequenced in a study of CD8+ T cells in alopecia areata. Sorting of pooled cutaneous lymph node cells used CD4, CD8alpha, NKG2D, NKG2ACE and other markers. Sequencing templates came from extracted RNA that was reverse transcribed into cDNA. Data came from immunoSEQ multiplex PCR; TCRdb stores just in-frame clones and leaves some out. The sample yields 290,000 or so clones, without any singletons. Sequenced: CD4+ T cells sorted from a lymph node. These receptors were taken from a C3H/HeJ mouse with alopecia areata. Strain haplotype at MHC: H2-k.

Concerning this clone itself: Germline and genes: mouse. The DNA ends 4 residues before the CDR3 does, and the rest of the CDR3 is filled in from the germline J gene. The J gene is TRBJ2-4, the V gene TRBV29; a weak D match, TRBD1 (6 bases). Germline CDR1 MSHET, CDR2 SYDVDS. This CDR3 has 12 amino acids. The DNA read from the CDR3 is TGTGCTAGCAGTTTAAGGGGGAAC. Translated, it gives CASSLRGN. The full CDR3 sequence reads CASSLRGNTLYF.

This clone has more than one count but fewer than ten. Germline and genes: mouse. The read gets to within 4 residues of the CDR3 end, and the germline J gene fills in the rest. The sample carries other DNA sequences with the same CDR3. The rearrangement joins TRBV13-1 to TRBJ2-2; 9 bases line up with TRBD1. The J segment lost 5 bases and the V segment lost 3 bases, leaving 2 bases of the junction unmatched. The length of the CDR3 is 14 residues. Germline V gives CDR1 NSHNY, CDR2 SYGAGN. The sequenced CDR3 bases are TGTGCCAGCAGTGCGGGACAGGGAACCGGG. Protein sequence: CASSAGQGTG. The entire CDR3 reads CASSAGQGTGQLYF.

The sample holds a few counts of this clone. Gene names denote mouse genes. CDR3: CASRSDWGGLNAEQFF. The DNA read from the CDR3 is TGTGCCAGCAGGAGTGACTGGGGGGGCTTGAATGCT. The chain carries TRBV14 and TRBJ2-1; TRBD2 agrees at 12 bases. The sequence runs out 4 residues before the end of the CDR3; the remainder is reconstructed from the germline J gene. There are 16 residues in the CDR3. In germline, CDR1 is SGHDT, CDR2 FRDEAV. V lost 5 bases and J lost 5; bases outside the gene matches: 8.

A note on this clone: These gene names are mouse names. The read ends 4 residues before the CDR3 terminus; that terminus is restored from the germline J gene. The gene calls are TRBV5 and TRBJ1-1; D is perhaps TRBD1 (5 bases). CDR3 length: 13 amino acids. Germline V gives CDR1 LGHNA, CDR2 YNLKQL (reference sequence). CDR3 in amino acids: CASSPPGIAEVFF. CDR3 bases read: TGTGCCAGCAGCCCCCCAGGGATCGCA.

This clone was counted between two and nine times. The genes and germline here are from mouse. The read finishes 4 residues shy of the CDR3 end, and the germline J gene is used to complete it. V and J are TRBV13-3 and TRBJ1-2; D unclear. Deletions cut 4 bases from V and 0 bases from J, with 10 bases between. Germline V gene lookup returns CDR1 NNHDY and CDR2 SYVADS. This CDR3 has 14 amino acids. Incomplete CDR3 DNA: TGTGCCAGCAGTTTGACAAATGCAAACTCC. This sequence encodes CASSLTNANS. The full CDR3 sequence reads CASSLTNANSDYTF.

This clone showed up just a few times. The genes and germline here are from mouse. The sequenced fragment ends 4 residues before the CDR3 boundary, so the rest is inferred from the germline J gene. The chain links TRBV5 to TRBJ1-2, with TRBD1 matching 8 bases. CDR3 length: 16 residues. V shed 0 bases and J 3 bases; nucleotides not matched to a gene: 6. CDR1 and CDR2 (germline): LGHNA, YNLKQL (reference sequence). The CDR3 reads CASSQEFPGGDSDYTF. The part of the CDR3 DNA that was read is TGTGCCAGCAGCCAAGAATTCCCAGGGGGCGACTCC.

On this clone: The gene names given are mouse names. The observed sequence ends 4 residues before the CDR3 terminus, with the missing tail filled in from the germline J gene. The J gene is TRBJ1-1, the V gene TRBV5; 9 bases line up with TRBD1. There are 14 residues in the CDR3. The J segment lost 3 bases and the V segment lost 3 bases, leaving 2 bases of the junction unmatched. Looked up from germline, CDR1 is LGHNA and CDR2 is YNLKQL (reference sequence). This chain's CDR3 is CASSHRDRDTEVFF. The CDR3 DNA, read in part, is TGTGCCAGCAGCCACCGGGACAGGGACACA.

Ten or more counts support this clone. The listed genes are named as in mouse. The read ends 4 residues early relative to the CDR3; the germline J gene fills the gap. V gene TRBV1 combines with J gene TRBJ2-2; 8 nucleotides align to TRBD1. Per the germline V gene, CDR1 is NSQYPW and CDR2 is LRSPGD (reference sequence). V was pared by 6 bases and J by 3 bases, with 3 bases of the junction left unmatched. There are 14 residues in the CDR3. The covered CDR3 bases are TGCACCTGCAGCAGGGGGCGAGACACCGGG. This sequence encodes CTCSRGRDTG. The entire CDR3 reads CTCSRGRDTGQLYF.

This clone turned up a few times. Gene names are the mouse ones. The read stops 4 residues short of the end of the CDR3; the missing end is completed from the germline J gene. The V and J genes are TRBV5 and TRBJ2-3, with D possibly being TRBD1 (6 bases). The length of the CDR3 is 16 residues. Trimming took off 2 bases at V and 2 bases at J, with 14 bases between the two ends. Germline V gene sequence: CDR1 LGHNA, CDR2 YNLKQL (reference sequence). CDR3 bases read: TGTGCCAGCAGCCAAACGCAGGGGCTCCCTGCAGAA. The encoded protein is CASSQTQGLPAE. The full-length CDR3 reads as CASSQTQGLPAETLYF.

This clone was seen only a few times. Gene names follow the mouse nomenclature. Read sequence stops 4 residues before the CDR3 end, and the germline J gene provides the missing end. V gene TRBV19 combines with J gene TRBJ2-3; 7 positions agree with TRBD1. The CDR3 is made up of 16 amino acids. The ends lost 0 bases at V and 0 bases at J; junction bases unmatched: 4. The germline gives CDR1 FNHDT, CDR2 SITEND (reference sequence). CDR3: CASSIDRGPSAETLYF. Incomplete CDR3 DNA: TGTGCCAGCAGTATAGACAGGGGACCTAGTGCAGAA. Drawing the rest from reference TRBV19 and TRBJ2-3, the complete variable domain is GGIITQTPKFLIGQEGQKLTLKCQQNFNHDTMYWYRQDSGKGLRLIYYSITENDLQKGDLSEGYDASREKKSSFSLTVTSAQKNEMAVFLCASSIDRGPSAETLYFGSGTRLTVL.